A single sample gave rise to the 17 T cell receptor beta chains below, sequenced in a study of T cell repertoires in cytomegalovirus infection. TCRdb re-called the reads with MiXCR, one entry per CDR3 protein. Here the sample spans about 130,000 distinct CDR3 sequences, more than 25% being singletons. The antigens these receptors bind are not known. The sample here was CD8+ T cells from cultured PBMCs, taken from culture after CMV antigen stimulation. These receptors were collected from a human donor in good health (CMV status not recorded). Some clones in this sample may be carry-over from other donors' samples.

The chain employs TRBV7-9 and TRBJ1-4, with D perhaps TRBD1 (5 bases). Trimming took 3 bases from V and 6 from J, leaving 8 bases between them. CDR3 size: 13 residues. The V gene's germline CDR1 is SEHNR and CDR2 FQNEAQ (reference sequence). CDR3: CASSFAGHEKLFF. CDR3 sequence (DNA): TGTGCCAGCAGCTTTGCGGGGCATGAAAAACTGTTTTTT.

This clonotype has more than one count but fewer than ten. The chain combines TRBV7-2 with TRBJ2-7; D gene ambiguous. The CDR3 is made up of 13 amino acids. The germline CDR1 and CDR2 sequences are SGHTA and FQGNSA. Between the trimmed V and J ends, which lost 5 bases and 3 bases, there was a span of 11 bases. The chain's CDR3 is CASSPNDGYEQYF. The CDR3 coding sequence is TGTGCCAGCAGCCCCAACGACGGCTACGAGCAGTACTTC.

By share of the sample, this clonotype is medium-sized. CDR3 sequence: CASSQASENTEAFF. The CDR3 DNA reads as TGCGCCAGCAGCCAAGCTTCTGAGAACACTGAAGCTTTCTTT. This chain uses TRBV4-1 with TRBJ1-1; no firm D call. The CDR3 spans 14 residues. V shed 1 base and J shed 1 base, with 7 bases lying between them. Germline CDR1 reads MGHRA; CDR2 reads YSYEKL.

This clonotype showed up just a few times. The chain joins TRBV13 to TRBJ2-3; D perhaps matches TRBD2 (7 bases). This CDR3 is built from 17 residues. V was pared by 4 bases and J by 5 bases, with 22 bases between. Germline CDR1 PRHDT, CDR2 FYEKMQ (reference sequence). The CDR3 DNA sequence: TGTGCCAGCAGCTACTCATCCACCCGGGGGGCTGGAGATACGCAGTATTTT. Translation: CASSYSSTRGAGDTQYF.

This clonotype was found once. Here the CDR3 reads CASSVDEDHGGTDTQYF. The CDR3 coding sequence is TGTGCCAGCAGCGTAGACGAAGACCATGGGGGCACAGATACGCAGTATTTT. The chain has TRBV9 and TRBJ2-3; D is unclear. Germline CDR1 is SGDLS and CDR2 is YYNGEE. The CDR3 length is 17 residues. Trimming left V 0 bases short and J 1 base short, with 15 bases between.

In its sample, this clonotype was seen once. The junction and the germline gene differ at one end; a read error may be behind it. The CDR3 sequence: CACSVLAMLNTQYF. CDR3 DNA: TGTGCCTGCAGTGTACTAGCAATGTTGAATACGCAGTATTTT. This chain connects TRBV12-3 or TRBV12-4 to TRBJ2-3; D possibly corresponds to TRBD2 (6 bases). The CDR3 loop spans 14 amino acids.

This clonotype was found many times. The CDR3 DNA sequence: TGTGCCAGCAGCGCAATGGGCGGTAGCACAGATACGCAGTATTTT. Encoded protein: CASSAMGGSTDTQYF. The chain has TRBV11-1 and TRBJ2-3; D unclear. Germline loops: CDR1 SGHAT, CDR2 FQDESV (reference sequence). V was pared by 5 bases and J by 0 bases, with 12 bases between. The CDR3 covers 15 residues.

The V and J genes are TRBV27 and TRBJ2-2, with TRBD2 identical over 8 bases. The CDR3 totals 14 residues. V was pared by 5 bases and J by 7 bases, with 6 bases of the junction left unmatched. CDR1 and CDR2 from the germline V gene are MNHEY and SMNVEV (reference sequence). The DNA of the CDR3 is TGTGCCAGCAGTCCGGGGGGGCGGGGCGGGGAGCTGTTTTTT. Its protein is CASSPGGRGGELFF.

The CDR3 is CASSLAPPWAEAFF. DNA of the CDR3: TGTGCCAGCAGCTTAGCCCCGCCCTGGGCTGAAGCTTTCTTT. The genes are TRBV7-8 and TRBJ1-1; D is unclear. The CDR3 contains 14 residues. Germline V gene data show CDR1 as SGHVS and CDR2 as FQNEAQ. Trimming cost V 0 bases and J 6 bases, with 11 bases left between them.

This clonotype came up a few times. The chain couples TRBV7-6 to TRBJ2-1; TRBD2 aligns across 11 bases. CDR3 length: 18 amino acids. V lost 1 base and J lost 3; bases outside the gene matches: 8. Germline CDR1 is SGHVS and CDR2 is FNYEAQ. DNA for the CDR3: TGTGCCAGCAGCTTAGTTCCTAGCGGGGGGCCACTCTACAATGAGCAGTTCTTC. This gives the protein CASSLVPSGGPLYNEQFF.

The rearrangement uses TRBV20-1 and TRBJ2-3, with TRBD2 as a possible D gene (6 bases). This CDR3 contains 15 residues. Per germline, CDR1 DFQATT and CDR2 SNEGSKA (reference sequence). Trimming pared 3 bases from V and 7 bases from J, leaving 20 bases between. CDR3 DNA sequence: TGCAGTGCTAGGGGCAAAGGACTACCACCTTATACGCAGTATTTT. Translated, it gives CSARGKGLPPYTQYF.

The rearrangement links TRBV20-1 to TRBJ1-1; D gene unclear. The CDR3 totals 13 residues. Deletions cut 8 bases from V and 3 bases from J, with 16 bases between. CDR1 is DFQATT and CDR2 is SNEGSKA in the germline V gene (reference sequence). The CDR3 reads CSPREWIDTEAFF. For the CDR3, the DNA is TGCAGTCCCCGAGAGTGGATTGACACTGAAGCTTTCTTT.

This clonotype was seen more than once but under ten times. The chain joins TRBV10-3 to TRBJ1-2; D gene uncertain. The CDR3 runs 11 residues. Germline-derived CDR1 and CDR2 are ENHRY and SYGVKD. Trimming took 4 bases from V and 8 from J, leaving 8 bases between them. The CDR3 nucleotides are TGTGCCATCAGTGGGACTCAAGGCTACACCTTC. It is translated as CAISGTQGYTF.

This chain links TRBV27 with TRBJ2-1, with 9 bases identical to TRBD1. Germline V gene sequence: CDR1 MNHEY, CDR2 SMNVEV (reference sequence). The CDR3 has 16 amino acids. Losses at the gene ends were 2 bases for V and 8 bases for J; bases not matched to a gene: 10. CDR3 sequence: CASSLLRTGVLDEQFF. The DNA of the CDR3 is TGTGCCAGCAGTTTACTTAGGACAGGGGTGTTGGATGAGCAGTTCTTC.

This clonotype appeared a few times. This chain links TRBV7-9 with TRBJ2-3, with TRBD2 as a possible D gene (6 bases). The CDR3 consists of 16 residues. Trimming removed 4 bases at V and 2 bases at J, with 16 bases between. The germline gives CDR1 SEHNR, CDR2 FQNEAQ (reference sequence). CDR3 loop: CASSSPGEGATDTQYF. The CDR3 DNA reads TGTGCCAGCAGCTCACCGGGGGAAGGGGCCACAGATACGCAGTATTTT.

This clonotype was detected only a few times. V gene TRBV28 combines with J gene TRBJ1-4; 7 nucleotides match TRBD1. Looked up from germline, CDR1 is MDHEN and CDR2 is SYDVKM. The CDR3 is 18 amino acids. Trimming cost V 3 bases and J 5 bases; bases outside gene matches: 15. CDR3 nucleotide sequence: TGTGCCAGCAGTTTGGGAGGTGCAGGGGGTGGAATCAATGAAAAACTGTTTTTT. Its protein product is CASSLGGAGGGINEKLFF.

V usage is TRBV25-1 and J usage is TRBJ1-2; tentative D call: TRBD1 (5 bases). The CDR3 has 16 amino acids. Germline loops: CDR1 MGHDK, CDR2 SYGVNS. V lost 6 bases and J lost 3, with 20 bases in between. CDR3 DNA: TGTGCCAGCAGCCCCTGGGGGACTAACTCGGACTATGGCTACACCTTC. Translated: CASSPWGTNSDYGYTF.